This TCR beta chain was recorded in a study of blood T cell repertoires in COVID-19. In the study overall: T cells, B-cell-depleted T cells, or PBMCs provided the cDNA or gDNA that served as material.

Participants' reported clinical history set cohort assignment. Assay: immunoSEQ multiplex PCR; the TCRdb copy retains only in-frame clones and omits some. This sample has approximately 240,000 clones; around 87% occur once, and the top ten carry about 6%. The CDR3 has 14 residues. CDR1 and CDR2 from the germline V gene are SNHLY and FYNNEI. V dropped 7 bases and J dropped 4 bases, with 11 bases sitting between them. The receptor's source is a woman aged 30 to 39 with acute COVID-19. The J gene is TRBJ2-6, the V gene TRBV2, with a possible D match to TRBD1 (7 bases). What was sequenced was PBMCs or T cells enriched from blood (not recorded which). The CDR3 loop is CASTGGLGANVLTF. As DNA, the CDR3 is TGTGCCAGCACAGGGGGGCTCGGGGCCAACGTCCTGACTTTC.